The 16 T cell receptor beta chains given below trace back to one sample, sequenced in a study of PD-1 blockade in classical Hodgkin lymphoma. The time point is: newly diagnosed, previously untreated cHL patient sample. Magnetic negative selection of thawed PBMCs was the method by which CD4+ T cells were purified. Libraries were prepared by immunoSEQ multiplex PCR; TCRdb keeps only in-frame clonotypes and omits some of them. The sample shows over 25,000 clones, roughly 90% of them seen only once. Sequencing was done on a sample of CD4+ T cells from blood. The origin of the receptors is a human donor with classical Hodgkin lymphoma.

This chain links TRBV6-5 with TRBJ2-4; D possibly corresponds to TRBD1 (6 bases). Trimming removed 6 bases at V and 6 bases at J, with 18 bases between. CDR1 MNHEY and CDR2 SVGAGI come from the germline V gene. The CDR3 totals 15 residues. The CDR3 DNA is TGTGCCAGCAGCCCAGGGGCAGGGTCTGGAAACATTCAGTACTTC. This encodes CASSPGAGSGNIQYF.

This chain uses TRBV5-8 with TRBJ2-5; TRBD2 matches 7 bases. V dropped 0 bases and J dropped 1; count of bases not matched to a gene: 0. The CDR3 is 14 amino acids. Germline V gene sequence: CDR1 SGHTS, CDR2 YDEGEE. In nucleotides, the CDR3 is TGTGCCAGCAGCTTGGGACTAGCCCAAGAGACCCAGTACTTC. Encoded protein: CASSLGLAQETQYF.

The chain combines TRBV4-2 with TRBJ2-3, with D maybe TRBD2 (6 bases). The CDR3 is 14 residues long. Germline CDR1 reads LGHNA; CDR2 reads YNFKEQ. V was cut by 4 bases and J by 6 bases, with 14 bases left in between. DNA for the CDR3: TGTGCCAGCAGCCCCGGCGGGACGTCGGATACGCAGTATTTT. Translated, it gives CASSPGGTSDTQYF.

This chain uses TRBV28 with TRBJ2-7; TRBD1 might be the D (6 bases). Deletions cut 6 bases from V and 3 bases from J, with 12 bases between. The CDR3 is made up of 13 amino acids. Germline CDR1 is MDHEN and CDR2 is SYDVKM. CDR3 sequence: CASSIGTHYEQYF. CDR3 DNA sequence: TGTGCCAGCAGCATCGGGACACACTACGAGCAGTACTTC.

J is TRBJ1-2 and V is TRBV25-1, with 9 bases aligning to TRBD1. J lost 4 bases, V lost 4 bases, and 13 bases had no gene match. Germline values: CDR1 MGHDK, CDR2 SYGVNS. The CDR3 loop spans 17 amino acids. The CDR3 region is CASSGDRGTSFVYGYTF. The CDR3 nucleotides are TGTGCCAGCAGTGGAGACAGGGGGACATCGTTTGTCTATGGCTACACCTTC.

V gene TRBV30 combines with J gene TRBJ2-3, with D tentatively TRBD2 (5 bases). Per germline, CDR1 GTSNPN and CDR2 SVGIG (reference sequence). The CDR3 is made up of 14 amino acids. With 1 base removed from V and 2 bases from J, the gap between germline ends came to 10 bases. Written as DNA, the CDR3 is TGTGCCTGGAGTGGGTCGGGGTTCACAGATACGCAGTATTTT. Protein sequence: CAWSGSGFTDTQYF.

The CDR3 is CASRTQVSSNQPQHF. In DNA, the CDR3 is TGTGCCAGCAGGACACAGGTCTCTAGCAATCAGCCCCAGCATTTT. The chain links TRBV6-6 to TRBJ1-5, with D possibly matching TRBD1 (5 bases). The CDR3 has 15 amino acids. CDR1 MNHNY and CDR2 SVGAGI come from the germline V gene (reference sequence). V was trimmed by 6 bases and J by 0 bases, leaving 12 bases between them.

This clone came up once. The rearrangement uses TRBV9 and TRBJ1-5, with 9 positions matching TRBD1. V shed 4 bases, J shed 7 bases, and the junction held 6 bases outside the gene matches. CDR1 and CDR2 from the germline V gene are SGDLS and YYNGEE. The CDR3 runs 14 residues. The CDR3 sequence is CASSTHDRGQPQHF. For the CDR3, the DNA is TGTGCCAGCAGCACCCATGACAGGGGGCAGCCCCAGCATTTT.

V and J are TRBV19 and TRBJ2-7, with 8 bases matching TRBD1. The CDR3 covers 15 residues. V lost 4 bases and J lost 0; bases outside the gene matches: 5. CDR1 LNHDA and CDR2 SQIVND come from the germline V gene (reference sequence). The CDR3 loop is CASSRVGQASYEQYF. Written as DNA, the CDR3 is TGTGCCAGTAGTAGGGTGGGACAGGCCTCCTACGAGCAGTACTTC.

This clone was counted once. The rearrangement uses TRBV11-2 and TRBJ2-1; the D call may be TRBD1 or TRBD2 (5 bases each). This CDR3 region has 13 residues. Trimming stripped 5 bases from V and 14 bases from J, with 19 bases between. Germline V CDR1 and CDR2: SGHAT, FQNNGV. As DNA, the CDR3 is TGTGCCAGCAGCCCGAGGGGATCCCGAGGAAAGTTCTTC. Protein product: CASSPRGSRGKFF.

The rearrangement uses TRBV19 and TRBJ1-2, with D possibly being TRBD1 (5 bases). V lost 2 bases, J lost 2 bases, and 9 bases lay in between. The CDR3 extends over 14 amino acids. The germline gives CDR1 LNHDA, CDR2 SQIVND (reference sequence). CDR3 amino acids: CASSIKGMNYGYTF. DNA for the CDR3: TGTGCCAGTAGTATAAAGGGGATGAACTATGGCTACACCTTC.

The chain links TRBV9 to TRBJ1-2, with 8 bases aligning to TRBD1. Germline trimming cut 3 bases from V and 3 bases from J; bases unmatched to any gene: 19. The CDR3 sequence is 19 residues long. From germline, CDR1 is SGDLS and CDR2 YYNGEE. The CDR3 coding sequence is TGTGCCAGCAGCGCGGACGACCATATTAGCAGGGGGCGCTACTATGGCTACACCTTC. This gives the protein CASSADDHISRGRYYGYTF.

The CDR3 DNA reads TGTGCCAGCAGCTTAGGAGGGGGGAACTCTGGGGCCAACGTCCTGACTTTC. This encodes CASSLGGGNSGANVLTF. This chain uses TRBV11-3 with TRBJ2-6; D is possibly TRBD1 or TRBD2 (6 bases each). Between the trimmed V and J ends, which lost 1 base and 0 bases, there was a span of 10 bases. The germline gives CDR1 SGHNT, CDR2 YENEEA. This CDR3 has 17 residues. The full variable domain, with the rest looked up from reference TRBV11-3 and TRBJ2-6, is EAGVVQSPRYKIIEKKQPVAFWCNPISGHNTLYWYLQNLGQGPELLIRYENEEAVDDSQLPKDRFSAERLKGVDSTLKIQPAELGDSAVYLCASSLGGGNSGANVLTFGAGSRLTVL.

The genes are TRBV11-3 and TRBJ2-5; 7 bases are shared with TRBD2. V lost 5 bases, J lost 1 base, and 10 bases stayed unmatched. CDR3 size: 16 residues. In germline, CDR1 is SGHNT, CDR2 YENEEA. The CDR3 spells CASSGPGTTGQETQYF. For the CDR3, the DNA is TGTGCCAGCAGCGGTCCAGGGACTACAGGCCAAGAGACCCAGTACTTC. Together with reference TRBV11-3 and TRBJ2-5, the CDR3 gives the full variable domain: EAGVVQSPRYKIIEKKQPVAFWCNPISGHNTLYWYLQNLGQGPELLIRYENEEAVDDSQLPKDRFSAERLKGVDSTLKIQPAELGDSAVYLCASSGPGTTGQETQYFGPGTRLLVL.

In DNA, the CDR3 is TGTGCCAGTAGTCCCGTGACCTGGGGTAATGAGCAGTTCTTC. Amino acids: CASSPVTWGNEQFF. The chain uses TRBV19 and TRBJ2-1; D is undetermined. Per the germline V gene, CDR1 is LNHDA and CDR2 is SQIVND (reference sequence). The CDR3 contains 14 residues. V lost 5 bases to trimming and J lost 7 bases, with 15 bases between them. Filled out from reference TRBV19 and TRBJ2-1, the complete variable domain reads DGGITQSPKYLFRKEGQNVTLSCEQNLNHDAMYWYRQDPGQGLRLIYYSQIVNDFQKGDIAEGYSVSREKKESFPLTVTSAQKNPTAFYLCASSPVTWGNEQFFGPGTRLTVL.

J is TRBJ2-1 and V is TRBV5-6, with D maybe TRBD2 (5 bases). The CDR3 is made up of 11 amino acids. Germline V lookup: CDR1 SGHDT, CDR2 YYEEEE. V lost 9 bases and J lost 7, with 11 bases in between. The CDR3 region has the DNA TGTGCCACCCTCCGAGGGAATGAGCAGTTCTTC. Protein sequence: CATLRGNEQFF.